These 11 T cell receptor beta chains share one sample of origin, sequenced in a study of T-cell memory formation after mild COVID-19. TCRdb re-called the 5' RACE reads through MiXCR, storing one row per CDR3 protein. There are around 470,000 distinct CDR3 sequences in the sample; around 19% occur only once, and 7.5% to 10% lies in the top ten. Sequencing input: PBMCs or a T cell subset sorted from them (not recorded which). Source of these receptors: an adult woman who had mild COVID-19 (a few samples of this study predate the infection). Cell type and time point are not known.

The V and J genes are TRBV19 and TRBJ2-5; D gene unclear. The V gene lost 2 bases and the J gene lost 3 bases, with 7 bases spanning the gap. CDR1 and CDR2 (germline): LNHDA, SQIVND (reference sequence). This CDR3 has 13 amino acids. The CDR3 DNA follows: TGTGCCAGTAGTATACCAGATAAAGAGACCCAGTACTTC. It is translated as CASSIPDKETQYF. The variable domain in full, completed from reference TRBV19 and TRBJ2-5, reads DGGITQSPKYLFRKEGQNVTLSCEQNLNHDAMYWYRQDPGQGLRLIYYSQIVNDFQKGDIAEGYSVSREKKESFPLTVTSAQKNPTAFYLCASSIPDKETQYFGPGTRLLVL.

The rearrangement links TRBV2 to TRBJ1-5; no firm D call. Trimming left V 7 bases short and J 5 bases short, with 12 bases between. Germline V gene data show CDR1 as SNHLY and CDR2 as FYNNEI. The CDR3 runs 13 residues. DNA for the CDR3: TGTGCCAGCACCCCAGAGGGAGATCAGCCCCAGCATTTT. This encodes CASTPEGDQPQHF.

This clonotype appeared a few times. The rearrangement uses TRBV12-3 or TRBV12-4 and TRBJ1-5; D unclear. The CDR3 totals 14 residues. V was shortened by 3 bases and J by 5 bases, with 11 bases between the two germline ends. The CDR3 sequence: CASSFYLWDQPQHF. Written as DNA, the CDR3 is TGTGCCAGCAGTTTTTACCTATGGGATCAGCCCCAGCATTTT.

V gene TRBV20-1 combines with J gene TRBJ1-1; D might be TRBD1 (5 bases). The germline V gene encodes CDR1 DFQATT and CDR2 SNEGSKA (reference sequence). The V end lost 3 bases, the J end lost 1 base, and 12 bases lay between the germline ends. The CDR3 is 14 amino acids. The CDR3 DNA is TGCAGTGCTAGCCTTTCCACAGGGAACACTGAAGCTTTCTTT. The encoded protein is CSASLSTGNTEAFF.

This sequence joins TRBV5-5 and TRBJ1-1; D remains unclear. The CDR3 runs 14 residues. Germline lookup yields CDR1 SGHKS and CDR2 YYEKEE (reference sequence). Trimming cost V 0 bases and J 4 bases, with 10 bases left between them. DNA for the CDR3: TGTGCCAGCAGCTTGGTGTTCCAGGTCACTGAAGCTTTCTTT. It translates to CASSLVFQVTEAFF.

The chain employs TRBV10-3 and TRBJ2-7, with 11 bases fitting TRBD2. The CDR3 is 16 amino acids. Germline V gene sequence: CDR1 ENHRY, CDR2 SYGVKD. After removal of 3 bases from V and 3 bases from J, the junction contained 7 bases not matched to a gene. The CDR3 protein is CAISDTAGTSGYEQYF. The CDR3 DNA follows: TGTGCCATCAGTGACACCGCCGGGACTAGCGGCTACGAGCAGTACTTC.

The chain combines TRBV7-9 with TRBJ2-7; the match to TRBD2 covers 9 bases. Germline trimming cut 3 bases from V and 2 bases from J; bases unmatched to any gene: 5. The CDR3 is made up of 15 amino acids. Germline CDR1 and CDR2: SEHNR and FQNEAQ (reference sequence). The CDR3: CASSFRTSVPYEQYF. Written as DNA, the CDR3 is TGTGCCAGCAGCTTTCGGACTAGCGTACCCTACGAGCAGTACTTC.

This CDR3 is CSGTSASYNEQFF. The CDR3 nucleotides are TGCAGCGGGACTAGCGCCTCCTACAATGAGCAGTTCTTC. This chain links TRBV29-1 with TRBJ2-1; 9 bases map to TRBD2. J gave up 0 bases and V 7 bases, and 1 base lay outside the gene matches. This CDR3 region has 13 residues. The germline CDR1 and CDR2 sequences are SQVTM and ANQGSEA.

The rearrangement joins TRBV4-3 to TRBJ1-1, with D possibly matching TRBD1 (5 bases). Trimming removed 3 bases at V and 0 bases at J, with 8 bases between. Germline V CDR1 and CDR2: LGHNA, YSLEER. The CDR3 contains 14 residues. The CDR3 DNA reads TGCGCCAGCAGCCAGGCACAGGTGAACACTGAAGCTTTCTTT. Protein: CASSQAQVNTEAFF.

The chain recombines TRBV4-1 with TRBJ2-7; D unclear. Germline CDR1 and CDR2: MGHRA and YSYEKL. The CDR3 has 14 residues. Trimming cost V 8 bases and J 3 bases, with 17 bases left between them. The DNA for the CDR3 is TGCGCCAGCGCACCTGTCCTGTCCCACTACGAGCAGTACTTC. This gives the protein CASAPVLSHYEQYF.

CDR3 sequence reads: CASSQGGQWRDTQYF. As DNA, the CDR3 is TGCGCCAGCAGCCAAGGGGGGCAGTGGAGAGATACGCAGTATTTT. V usage is TRBV4-1 and J usage is TRBJ2-3; possibly TRBD1 for D (6 bases). The CDR3 runs 15 residues. V was cut by 1 base and J by 5 bases, with 13 bases left in between. Germline V gene data show CDR1 as MGHRA and CDR2 as YSYEKL.